This T cell receptor beta chain comes out of a study of tumor and adjacent non-tumor tissue in lung cancer. Study-wide context: Histology: eleven to twelve adenocarcinoma, a couple of squamous cell carcinoma, 1 small cell lung cancer. Each sample yielded 3.5 million to 5 million productive TCRbeta reads on average. Study-wide results and limits: TCR diversity was significantly greater in tumor than normal lung tissue.

The CDR3 is 12 residues long. Germline CDR1 SQVTM, CDR2 ANQGSEA. No cell sorting was done before RNA was extracted from the tissue. This non-tumor lung sample came from over 3 cm beyond the tumor edge. The library came from three nested PCR rounds adapted from ARM-PCR protocols. TCRdb ran MiXCR on the multiplex PCR reads and lists one entry per CDR3 protein. The profile shows 60,000 or so distinct CDR3 sequences, roughly 57% of them singletons. Comments on this clonotype: Its specificity is unknown. One junction end does not reproduce the germline sequence, and a read error may be involved.

The sequenced sample consisted of distant non-tumor lung tissue. The chain links TRBV29-1 to TRBJ1-1; D is unresolved. The TCR comes from a man aged 70 or older with non-small cell lung cancer. The CDR3 spells CSVVILNTEAFF. In DNA, the CDR3 is TGCAGTGTTGTGATCTTGAACACTGAAGCTTTCTTT.